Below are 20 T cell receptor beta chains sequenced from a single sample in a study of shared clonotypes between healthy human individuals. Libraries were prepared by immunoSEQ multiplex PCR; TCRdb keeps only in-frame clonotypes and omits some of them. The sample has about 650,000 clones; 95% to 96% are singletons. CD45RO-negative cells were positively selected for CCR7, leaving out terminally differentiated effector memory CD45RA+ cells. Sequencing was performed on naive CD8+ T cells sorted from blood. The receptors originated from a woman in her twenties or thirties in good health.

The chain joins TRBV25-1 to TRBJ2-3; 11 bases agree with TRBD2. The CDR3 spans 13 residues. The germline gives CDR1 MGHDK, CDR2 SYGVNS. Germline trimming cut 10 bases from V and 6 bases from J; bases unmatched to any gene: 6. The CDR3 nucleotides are TGTGCCACTACTAGCGGGAGCGGGGATACGCAGTATTTT. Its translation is CATTSGSGDTQYF.

CDR3 nucleotides: TGTGCCAGCAGTAGGACAGGGACAAATCAGCCCCAGCATTTT. It translates to CASSRTGTNQPQHF. The J gene is TRBJ1-5, the V gene TRBV9; 8 bases align to TRBD1. Unmatched junction bases numbered 5, after V lost 5 bases and J lost 4 bases. The CDR3 length is 14 residues. Per the germline V gene, CDR1 is SGDLS and CDR2 is YYNGEE.

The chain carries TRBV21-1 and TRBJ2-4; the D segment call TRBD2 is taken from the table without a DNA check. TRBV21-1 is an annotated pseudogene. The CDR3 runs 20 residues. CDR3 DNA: TGTGCCAGCAAGGACACCACCTCGACGGGAGCACTTTTCTCGGGGAACATTCAGTACTTC. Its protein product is CASKDTTSTGALFSGNIQYF.

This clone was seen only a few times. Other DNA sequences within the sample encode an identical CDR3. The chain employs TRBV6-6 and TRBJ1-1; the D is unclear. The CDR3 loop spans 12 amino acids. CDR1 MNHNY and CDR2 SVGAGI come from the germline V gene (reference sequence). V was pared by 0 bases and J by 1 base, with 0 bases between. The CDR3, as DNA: TGTGCCAGCAGTTACTCGAACACTGAAGCTTTCTTT. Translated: CASSYSNTEAFF.

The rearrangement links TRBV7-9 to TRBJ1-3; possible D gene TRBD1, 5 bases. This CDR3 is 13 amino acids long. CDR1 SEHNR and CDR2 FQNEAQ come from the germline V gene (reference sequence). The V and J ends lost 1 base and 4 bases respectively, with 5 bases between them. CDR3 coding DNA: TGTGCCAGCAGCTTAGAGGGGGGAAACACCATATATTTT. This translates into CASSLEGGNTIYF. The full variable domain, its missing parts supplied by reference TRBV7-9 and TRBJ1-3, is DTGVSQNPRHKITKRGQNVTFRCDPISEHNRLYWYRQTLGQGPEFLTYFQNEAQLEKSRLLSDRFSAERPKGSFSTLEIQRTEQGDSAMYLCASSLEGGNTIYFGEGSWLTVV.

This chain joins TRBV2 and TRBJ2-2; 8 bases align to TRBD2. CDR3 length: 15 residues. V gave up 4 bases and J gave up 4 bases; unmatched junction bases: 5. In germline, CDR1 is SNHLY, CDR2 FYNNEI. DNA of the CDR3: TGTGCCAGCAGTGCCCGAACTAGCGGCACCGGGGAGCTGTTTTTT. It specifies CASSARTSGTGELFF.

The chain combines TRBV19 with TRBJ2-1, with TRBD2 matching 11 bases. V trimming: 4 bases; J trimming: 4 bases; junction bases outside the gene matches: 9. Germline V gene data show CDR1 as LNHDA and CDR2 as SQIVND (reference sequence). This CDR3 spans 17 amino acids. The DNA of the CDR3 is TGTGCCAGTAGTACCGGACTAGCGGGCAGCACGTACAATGAGCAGTTCTTC. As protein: CASSTGLAGSTYNEQFF.

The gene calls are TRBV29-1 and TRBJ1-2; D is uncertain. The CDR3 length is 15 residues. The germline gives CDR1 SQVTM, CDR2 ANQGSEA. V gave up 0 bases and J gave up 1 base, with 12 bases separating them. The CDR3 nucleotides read TGCAGCGTTGAAGATCTTCTTGGGCATAACTATGGCTACACCTTC. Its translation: CSVEDLLGHNYGYTF.

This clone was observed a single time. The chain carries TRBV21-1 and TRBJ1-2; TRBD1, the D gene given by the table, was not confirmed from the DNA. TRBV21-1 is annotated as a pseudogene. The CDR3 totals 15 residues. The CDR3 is CASSKGQDRNYGYTF. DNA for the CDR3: TGTGCCAGCAGCAAAGGTCAGGACAGGAACTATGGCTACACCTTC.

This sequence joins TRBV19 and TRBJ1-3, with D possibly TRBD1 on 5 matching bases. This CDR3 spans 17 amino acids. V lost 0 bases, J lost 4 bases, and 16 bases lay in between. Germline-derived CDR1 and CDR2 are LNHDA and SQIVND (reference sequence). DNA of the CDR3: TGTGCCAGTAGTATAGAACTCCAGGACATTTCCGGAAACACCATATATTTT. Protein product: CASSIELQDISGNTIYF.

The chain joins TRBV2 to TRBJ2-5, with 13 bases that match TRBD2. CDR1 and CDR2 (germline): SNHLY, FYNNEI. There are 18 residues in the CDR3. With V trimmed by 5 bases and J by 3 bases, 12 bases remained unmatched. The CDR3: CASSPGLAGVITEETQYF. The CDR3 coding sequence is TGTGCCAGCAGTCCCGGACTAGCGGGAGTGATTACGGAAGAGACCCAGTACTTC.

This CDR3 reads CASSGRDREPLNTEAFF. The CDR3 DNA follows: TGTGCCAGCAGCGGCCGGGACAGGGAACCATTGAACACTGAAGCTTTCTTT. This chain joins TRBV5-6 and TRBJ1-1, with 9 bases aligning to TRBD1. V trimming: 4 bases; J trimming: 0 bases; junction bases outside the gene matches: 10. CDR1 is SGHDT, CDR2 YYEEEE, per germline. This CDR3 has 17 residues.

CDR3 region: CASSSPDRVLGNTIYF. CDR3 bases: TGTGCCAGCAGCTCCCCCGACAGAGTCCTTGGAAACACCATATATTTT. The chain employs TRBV7-9 and TRBJ1-3; D is possibly TRBD1 (5 bases). The CDR3 totals 16 residues. Germline loops: CDR1 SEHNR, CDR2 FQNEAQ (reference sequence). Trimming pared 4 bases from V and 3 bases from J, leaving 16 bases between.

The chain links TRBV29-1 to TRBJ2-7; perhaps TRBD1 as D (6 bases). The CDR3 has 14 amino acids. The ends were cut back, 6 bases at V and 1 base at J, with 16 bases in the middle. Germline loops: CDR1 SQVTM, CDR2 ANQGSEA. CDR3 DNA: TGCAGCGTACAAGACAGGCTCGGGTCCTACGAGCAGTACTTC. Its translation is CSVQDRLGSYEQYF.

DNA for the CDR3: TGTGCCAGTAGTCCCGGGGGTCGAGAGACCCAGTACTTC. It yields the protein CASSPGGRETQYF. The gene calls are TRBV19 and TRBJ2-5; TRBD2 is a possible D gene (6 bases). The CDR3 runs 13 residues. Deletions cut 5 bases from V and 4 bases from J, with 11 bases between. Germline V CDR1 and CDR2: LNHDA, SQIVND (reference sequence).

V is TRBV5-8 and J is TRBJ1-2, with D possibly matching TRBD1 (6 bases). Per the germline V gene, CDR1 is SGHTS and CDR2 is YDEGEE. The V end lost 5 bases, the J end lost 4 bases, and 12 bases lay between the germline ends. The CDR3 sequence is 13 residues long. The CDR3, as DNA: TGTGCCAGCAGTTGGGACAACGCCTATGGCTACACCTTC. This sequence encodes CASSWDNAYGYTF.

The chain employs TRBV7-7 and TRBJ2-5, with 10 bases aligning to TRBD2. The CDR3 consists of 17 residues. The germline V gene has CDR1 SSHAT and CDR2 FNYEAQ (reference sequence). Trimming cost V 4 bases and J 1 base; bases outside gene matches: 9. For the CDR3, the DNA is TGTGCCAGCAGCTACCTTACGGGACTAGCGAGCCAAGAGACCCAGTACTTC. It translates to CASSYLTGLASQETQYF.

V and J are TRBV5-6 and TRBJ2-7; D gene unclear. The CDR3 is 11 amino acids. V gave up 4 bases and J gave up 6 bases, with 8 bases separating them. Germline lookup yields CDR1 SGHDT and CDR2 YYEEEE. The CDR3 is CASSQNFEQYF. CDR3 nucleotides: TGTGCCAGCAGCCAAAATTTCGAGCAGTACTTC.

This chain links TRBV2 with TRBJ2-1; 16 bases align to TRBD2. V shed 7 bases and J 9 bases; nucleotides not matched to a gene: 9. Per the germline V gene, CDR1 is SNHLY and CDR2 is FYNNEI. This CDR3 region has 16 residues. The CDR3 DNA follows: TGTGCCAGCATCCGAGGGACTAGCGGGAGGGCCGTTGAGCAGTTCTTC. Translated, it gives CASIRGTSGRAVEQFF. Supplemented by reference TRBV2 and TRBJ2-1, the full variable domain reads EPEVTQTPSHQVTQMGQEVILRCVPISNHLYFYWYRQILGQKVEFLVSFYNNEISEKSEIFDDQFSVERPDGSNFTLKIRSTKLEDSAMYFCASIRGTSGRAVEQFFGPGTRLTVL.

The CDR3 region has the DNA TGTGCCAGCAGCTTAGCGGGGGGTTACAATGAGCAGTTCTTC. It specifies CASSLAGGYNEQFF. The chain joins TRBV7-3 to TRBJ2-1, with TRBD2 identical over 8 bases. Unmatched junction bases numbered 1, after V lost 2 bases and J lost 4 bases. From germline, CDR1 is SGHTA and CDR2 FQGTGA. The CDR3 is made up of 14 amino acids.